The clone carrying this T cell receptor (beta chain) was counted a few times. The target antigen is unknown. Germline V lookup: CDR1 LNHNV, CDR2 YYDKDF (reference sequence). V lost 3 bases, J lost 4 bases, and 24 bases stayed unmatched. This CDR3 is 21 amino acids long. This specimen comes from a study of T cell responses to AZD1222 COVID-19 vaccine. Some clones are missing from TCRdb's copy, which holds only in-frame ones; the method was immunoSEQ multiplex PCR. The sample gives around 180,000 clones, more than 75% of which show up once; around 2.9% is in the top ten. General observations from the study: Among AZD1222 vaccinees, only five to seven were seropositive at baseline.

This sequence joins TRBV15 and TRBJ2-1; 7 bases fit TRBD2. The receptor's source is an adult in good health. The specimen comprised peripheral blood, sampled on day 0 of MenACWY control vaccination. The DNA of the CDR3 is TGTGCCACCAGCAGTGGGCCTAGCGGAGACCAAGTTCTGGGTTTTTACAATGAGCAGTTCTTC. This translates into CATSSGPSGDQVLGFYNEQFF.